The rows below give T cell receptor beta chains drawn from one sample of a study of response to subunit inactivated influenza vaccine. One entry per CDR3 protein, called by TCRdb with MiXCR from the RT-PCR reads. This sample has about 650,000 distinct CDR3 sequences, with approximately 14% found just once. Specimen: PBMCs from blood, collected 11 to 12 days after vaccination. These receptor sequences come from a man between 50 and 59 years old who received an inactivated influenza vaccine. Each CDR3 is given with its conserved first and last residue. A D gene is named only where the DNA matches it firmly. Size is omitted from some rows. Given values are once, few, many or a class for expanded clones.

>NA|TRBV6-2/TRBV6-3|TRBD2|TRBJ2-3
TGTGCCAGCAGAAAGACTCCAGCGGGGTTCACAGATACGCAGTATTTT
CASRKTPAGFTDTQYF
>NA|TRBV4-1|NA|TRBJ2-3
TGCGCCAGCAGGAAGTCGGGCGGGGGCACAGATACGCAGTATTTT
CASRKSGGGTDTQYF
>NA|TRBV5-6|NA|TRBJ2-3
TGTGCCAGCAGCCAGCGCTTTTCCACAGATACGCAGTATTTT
CASSQRFSTDTQYF
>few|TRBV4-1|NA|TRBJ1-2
TGCGCCAGCAGCCAAGGGGAGGTTGCTAACTATGGCTACACCTTC
CASSQGEVANYGYTF
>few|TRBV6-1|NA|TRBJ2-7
TGTGCCAGCAGCCAGAGCGGCAGGGGCTACGAGCAGTACTTC
CASSQSGRGYEQYF
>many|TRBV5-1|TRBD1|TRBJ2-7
TGCGCCAGCAGCTTGGTGGGGACAGTGTACGAGCAGTACTTC
CASSLVGTVYEQYF
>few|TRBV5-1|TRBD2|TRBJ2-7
TGCGCCAGCAGCCCAATGACTAGCGGAGGGTATGACGAGCAGTACTTC
CASSPMTSGGYDEQYF
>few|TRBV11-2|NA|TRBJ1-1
TGTGCCAGCAGCTTACCCGGAGACATCAGGCTGACGAACACTGAAGCTTTCTTT
CASSLPGDIRLTNTEAFF
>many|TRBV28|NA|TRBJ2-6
TGTGCCAGCAGTTTACTCGGGGCCAACGTCCTGACTTTC
CASSLLGANVLTF
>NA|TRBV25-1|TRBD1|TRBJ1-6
TGTGCCAGCAGTGATCCTCGGACAGGAGATAATTCACCCCTCCACTTT
CASSDPRTGDNSPLHF
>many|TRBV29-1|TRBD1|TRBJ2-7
TGCAGCGTGAGACAGGGGGCCTACTACGAGCAGTACTTC
CSVRQGAYYEQYF
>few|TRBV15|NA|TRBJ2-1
TGTGCCACCAGCGGGGCAACCCTCCTCTCCTACAATGAGCAGTTCTTC
CATSGATLLSYNEQFF
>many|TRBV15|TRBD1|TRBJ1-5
TGTGCCACCAGCAGAGATCTTAGGGGACAGGGGGCTCATAGCAATCAGCCCCAGCATTTT
CATSRDLRGQGAHSNQPQHF
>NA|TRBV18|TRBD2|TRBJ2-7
TGTGCCAGCTCACCAGGACTAGCGGGAGGGCGTTTCTACGAGCAGTACTTC
CASSPGLAGGRFYEQYF
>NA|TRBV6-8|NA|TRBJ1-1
TGTGCCAGCAGCCCTCGGGGGGAGGTCGCTGAAGCTTTCTTT
CASSPRGEVAEAFF
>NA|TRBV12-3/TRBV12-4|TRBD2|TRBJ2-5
TGTGCCAGCAGTTGGGGGGGATATCAAGAGACCCAGTACTTC
CASSWGGYQETQYF
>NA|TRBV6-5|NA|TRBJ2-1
TGTGCCAGCAGTTACGAGGCGGCAAGCTCCTACAATGAGCAGTTCTTC
CASSYEAASSYNEQFF
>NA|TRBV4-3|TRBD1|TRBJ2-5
TGCGCCAGCAGCCCAAGATTGAACAGGGGGGAGACCCAGTACTTC
CASSPRLNRGETQYF
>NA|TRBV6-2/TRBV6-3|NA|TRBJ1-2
TGTGCCAGCAGTTACTCAGCCCGGGGGCGGATTGGCTACACCTTC
CASSYSARGRIGYTF
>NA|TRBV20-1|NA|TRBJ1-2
TGCAGTGCTAGAGACCGGGAAGCTAACTATGGCTACACCTTC
CSARDREANYGYTF
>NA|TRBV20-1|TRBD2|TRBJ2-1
TGCAGTGCTAGAGATGTCTTCGCGGGAGGGCGGGATGAGCAGTTCTTC
CSARDVFAGGRDEQFF
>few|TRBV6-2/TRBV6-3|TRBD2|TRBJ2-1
TGTGCCAGCAGTTACACTAGCGGGGTCGGAAATGAGCAGTTCTTC
CASSYTSGVGNEQFF
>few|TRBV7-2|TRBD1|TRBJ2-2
TGTGCCAGCACCTCCACGCAGGGGGCAGCCGGGGAGCTGTTTTTT
CASTSTQGAAGELFF
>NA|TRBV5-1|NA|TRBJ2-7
TGCGCCAGCAGCTCGGGGGCAAGGGCGGGAAGCGAGCAGTACTTC
CASSSGARAGSEQYF
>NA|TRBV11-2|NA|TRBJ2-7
TGTGCCAGCAGCTTAGGGGGATCCTCGGTCTACGAGCAGTACTTC
CASSLGGSSVYEQYF
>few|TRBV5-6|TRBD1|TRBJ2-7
TGTGCCAGCAGTTATCGCCGGACAGGGACGAACGAGCAGTACTTC
CASSYRRTGTNEQYF
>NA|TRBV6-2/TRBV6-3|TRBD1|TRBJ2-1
TGTGCCAGCAGTCCCGGACAGGTCGCCTACAATGAGCAGTTCTTC
CASSPGQVAYNEQFF
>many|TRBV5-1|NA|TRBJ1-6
TGCGCCAGCAGCTTGAGGGGAAGTAATTCACCCCTCCACTTT
CASSLRGSNSPLHF
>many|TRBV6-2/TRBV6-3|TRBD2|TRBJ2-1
TGTGCCAGCAGTTCAAGGACTAGCGGGTCCTACAATGAGCAGTTCTTC
CASSSRTSGSYNEQFF
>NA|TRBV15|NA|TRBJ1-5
TGTGCCACCAGCAGAGATTTAGGCGAGCCCCAGCATTTT
CATSRDLGEPQHF
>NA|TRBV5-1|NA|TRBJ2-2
TGCGCCAGCAGCTTGTGGCAGCCGAACACCGGGGAGCTGTTTTTT
CASSLWQPNTGELFF
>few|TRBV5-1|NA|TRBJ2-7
TGCGCCAGCAGCGGCACAGGGATACAGTACTTC
CASSGTGIQYF
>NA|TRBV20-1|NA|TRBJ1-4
TGCAGTGCTAGCCGGGACAACAGGGAGAAACTGTTTTTT
CSASRDNREKLFF
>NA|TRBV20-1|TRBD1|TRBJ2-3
TGCAGTGCTCGACAGGGTTTCGTAGCAGATACGCAGTATTTT
CSARQGFVADTQYF
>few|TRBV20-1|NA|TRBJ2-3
TGCAGTGTTCATAGGGCAGAAGGGTCAGATACGCAGTATTTT
CSVHRAEGSDTQYF
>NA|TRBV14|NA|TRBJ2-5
TGTGCCAGCAGCCAACGACACCGGACAGTACTCCAAGAGACCCAGTACTTC
CASSQRHRTVLQETQYF
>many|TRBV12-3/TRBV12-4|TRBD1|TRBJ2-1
TGTGCCAGCAGTTCGGCAGGGGGCTACAATGAGCAGTTCTTC
CASSSAGGYNEQFF
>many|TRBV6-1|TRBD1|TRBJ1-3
TGTGCCAGCAGTACAGGGGGTTCTGGAAACACCATATATTTT
CASSTGGSGNTIYF
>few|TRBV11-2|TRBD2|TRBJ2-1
TGTGCCAGCACCTCCAACCCTGGACAGTTACTAGCGGGACCTAACAATGAGCAGTTCTTC
CASTSNPGQLLAGPNNEQFF
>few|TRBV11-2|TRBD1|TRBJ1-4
TGTGCCAGCAACCTCACCGAGGACAGGGATGAAAAACTGTTTTTT
CASNLTEDRDEKLFF
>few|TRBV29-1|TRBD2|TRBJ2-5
TGCAGCGCGAGGACTAGCGGGAGTGAAGAGACCCAGTACTTC
CSARTSGSEETQYF
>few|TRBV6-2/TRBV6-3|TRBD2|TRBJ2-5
TGTGCCAGCAGTTACTCCGCACCTCTTGGGACAGGGACTAGCGGGGGGGCTGAGACCCAGTACTTC
CASSYSAPLGTGTSGGAETQYF
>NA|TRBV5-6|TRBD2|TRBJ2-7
TGTGCCAGCAGCTTGGACCTAGCGGGGGCCCAGCAGTACTTC
CASSLDLAGAQQYF
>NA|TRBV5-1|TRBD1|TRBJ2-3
TGCGCCAGCAGCTTGGCCGACAGGGGGAGCACAGATACGCAGTATTTT
CASSLADRGSTDTQYF
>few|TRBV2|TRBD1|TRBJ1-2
TGTGCCTCCTACCCGGGACAGGGGGTCGATGGCTACACCTTC
CASYPGQGVDGYTF
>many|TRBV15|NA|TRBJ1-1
TGTGCCACCAGCAGAGATCCACGGTCTGGAGGTACTGAAGCTTTCTTT
CATSRDPRSGGTEAFF
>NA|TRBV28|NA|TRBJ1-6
TGTGCCAGCAGTTTAGGCCCCTTGGGTTCACCCCTCCACTTT
CASSLGPLGSPLHF
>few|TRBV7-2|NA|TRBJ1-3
TGTGCCAGCAGCTTAGCAGGGGACGGAAACACCATATATTTT
CASSLAGDGNTIYF
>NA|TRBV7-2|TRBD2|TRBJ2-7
TGTGCCAGCAGCTCCATTGGACTAGCGATGAAAAACGAGCAGTACTTC
CASSSIGLAMKNEQYF
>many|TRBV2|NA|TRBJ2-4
TGTGCCAGCAGTGAATTGAGCGAAACGCTAGCCAAAAACATTCAGTACTTC
CASSELSETLAKNIQYF